This T cell receptor (beta chain) came from a study of T cell responses to AZD1222 COVID-19 vaccine. Study outcomes and limitations: Repertoires in all cases were sampled only once the peak T cell response had passed.

Repertoires were generated with immunoSEQ multiplex PCR, while TCRdb's copy carries only in-frame clones and drops some. This table holds fewer than 70,000 clones, about 80% found once. With respect to this clone: Its target is unknown.

The CDR3 is made up of 13 amino acids. V lost 5 bases to trimming and J lost 2 bases, with 8 bases between them. Germline lookup yields CDR1 SGHTA and CDR2 FQGTGA. The V and J genes are TRBV7-3 and TRBJ2-3; D gene ambiguous. Sequencing was performed on peripheral blood, taken 28 days after the second AZD1222 dose. The receptor comes from an adult who received the AZD1222 COVID-19 vaccine. The CDR3 nucleotides are TGTGCCAGCAGCCCGCTCCCCACAGATACGCAGTATTTT. It specifies CASSPLPTDTQYF. The variable domain in full, with the rest retrieved from reference TRBV7-3 and TRBJ2-3, is GAGVSQTPSNKVTEKGKYVELRCDPISGHTALYWYRQSLGQGPEFLIYFQGTGAADDSGLPNDRFFAVRPEGSVSTLKIQRTERGDSAVYLCASSPLPTDTQYFGPGTRLTVL.